A single sample is the source of the 27 T cell receptor beta chains below, sequenced in a study of molecular identifiers for immune sequencing clone quantification. Each CDR3 protein is one row after TCRdb ran MiXCR on the PCR reads. Seen here are about 640,000 distinct CDR3 sequences, just under 20% observed once, and the top ten hold around 0.9%. Sequences were obtained from naive CD8+ T cells from blood, with Jurkat cell RNA spiked in. The subset is: FACS-sorted CD8+CD4-CCR7+CD45RA+ naive T cells. The receptor set was obtained from a human donor in good health. Some libraries in this study had Jurkat cell RNA spiked in.

This clonotype was counted ten times or more. V usage is TRBV9 and J usage is TRBJ2-3; D could derive from TRBD1 or TRBD2 (6 bases each). Trimming pared 2 bases from V and 6 bases from J, leaving 13 bases between. Germline-derived CDR1 and CDR2 are SGDLS and YYNGEE. The CDR3 is made up of 14 amino acids. The CDR3 here is CASSVVGGKDTQYF. DNA of the CDR3: TGTGCCAGCAGCGTGGTAGGGGGGAAGGATACGCAGTATTTT.

This clonotype has ten or more counts. The chain employs TRBV4-3 and TRBJ1-1, with TRBD1 as a possible D gene (5 bases). V lost 0 bases and J lost 5, with 13 bases in between. There are 15 residues in the CDR3. Germline loops: CDR1 LGHNA, CDR2 YSLEER. The CDR3 region is CASSQEWGGGTEAFF. The CDR3 bases are TGCGCCAGCAGCCAAGAATGGGGCGGAGGGACTGAAGCTTTCTTT.

Worth noting for this clonotype: A read error is possible here, since a much larger clone lies one base away. The chain combines TRBV6-6 with TRBJ2-5, with TRBD2 identical over 7 bases. Losses at the gene ends were 2 bases for V and 0 bases for J; bases not matched to a gene: 30. CDR1 MNHNY and CDR2 SVGAGI come from the germline V gene (reference sequence). This CDR3 contains 24 residues. The DNA for the CDR3 is TGTGCCAGCAGTTACACCCACCTTGGGTGGGAGGGCAGAAAATCTACTCTTTACCAAGAGACCCAGTACTTC. This encodes CASSYTHLGWEGRKSTLYQETQYF.

Details on this clonotype: Compared with germline, one end of the junction differs, possibly owing to a read error. This chain connects TRBV6-5 to TRBJ2-7; maybe TRBD2 (5 bases). Germline CDR1 and CDR2: MNHEY and SVGAGI. The CDR3 spans 14 residues. DNA for the CDR3: TGTGCCAGCAGTTATGGAGGACCCTCCTACGAGCAGTGCTTC. It yields the protein CASSYGGPSYEQCF.

This clonotype was counted between two and nine times. A much larger clone lies one base from this, so it may be a read error. V usage is TRBV3-1 and J usage is TRBJ2-7; 7 bases line up with TRBD1. CDR3 length: 16 residues. CDR1 and CDR2 from the germline V gene are LGHDT and YNNKEL (reference sequence). The CDR3 reads CASSQGTETGLWEQCF. CDR3 DNA: TGTGCCAGCAGCCAAGGGACCGAGACAGGGCTTTGGGAGCAGTGCTTC.

About this clonotype: One junction end does not reproduce the germline sequence, and a read error may be involved. V is TRBV27 and J is TRBJ2-7; 11 bases match TRBD1. Germline V lookup: CDR1 MNHEY, CDR2 SMNVEV (reference sequence). CDR3 length equals 14 residues. The CDR3 DNA follows: TGTGCCGGCAGTTTCGGGACAGGGGGCTACGAGCAGTACTTC. As protein: CAGSFGTGGYEQYF.

The sample holds many counts of this clonotype. The chain links TRBV7-9 to TRBJ2-5, with D possibly matching TRBD1 (5 bases). Germline loops: CDR1 SEHNR, CDR2 FQNEAQ (reference sequence). Between the trimmed V and J ends, which lost 5 bases and 3 bases, there was a span of 13 bases. The CDR3 consists of 14 residues. The CDR3 here is CASSITGGKETQYF. The CDR3 DNA reads as TGTGCCAGCAGCATCACAGGTGGAAAAGAGACCCAGTACTTC.

Notes on this clonotype: The junction departs from germline at one end; a sequencing error may be responsible. The chain is built from TRBV13 and TRBJ2-5; 7 bases align to TRBD2. The CDR3 runs to 16 residues. Germline V gene data show CDR1 as PRHDT and CDR2 as FYEKMQ (reference sequence). CDR3 in DNA: TGTGCCAGCAGCTCAATGGGACTACAGTACCAAGAGACCAAGTACTTC. Protein product: CASSSMGLQYQETKYF.

This clonotype was seen at least ten times. The chain links TRBV4-1 to TRBJ1-1; D is ambiguous. The V gene lost 1 base and the J gene lost 1 base, with 4 bases spanning the gap. The germline V gene has CDR1 MGHRA and CDR2 YSYEKL. This CDR3 spans 13 amino acids. This CDR3 is CASSQAPNTEAFF. In DNA form, the CDR3 reads TGCGCCAGCAGCCAAGCTCCGAACACTGAAGCTTTCTTT.

Comment on this clonotype: Just one base apart from a much larger clone, this may be a read error. J is TRBJ1-4 and V is TRBV7-9; possibly TRBD1 for D (5 bases). Germline CDR1 and CDR2: SEHNR and FQNEAQ (reference sequence). The CDR3 is made up of 14 amino acids. Here the CDR3 reads CASSQGPNNGKLFF. CDR3 nucleotide sequence: TGTGCCAGCAGCCAGGGACCGAATAATGGAAAACTGTTTTTT.

The V and J genes are TRBV6-2 or TRBV6-3 and TRBJ1-1, with D uncertain. The CDR3 length is 15 residues. Deletions cut 2 bases from V and 0 bases from J, with 10 bases between. Germline V gives CDR1 MNHEY, CDR2 SVGEGT. The DNA of the CDR3 is TGTGCCAGCAGTTACGGTCAGCTACTGAACACTGAAGCTTTCTTT. It encodes CASSYGQLLNTEAFF.

This clonotype was recorded at least ten times. The chain carries TRBV5-1 and TRBJ2-3; the match to TRBD2 covers 11 bases. Losses at the gene ends were 4 bases for V and 4 bases for J; bases not matched to a gene: 8. The CDR3 extends over 16 amino acids. Germline loops: CDR1 SGHRS, CDR2 YFSETQ. The CDR3 sequence is CASSHTSGSFSDTQYF. The CDR3 DNA follows: TGCGCCAGCAGCCATACTAGCGGGAGCTTCTCAGATACGCAGTATTTT. The full variable domain, completed using reference TRBV5-1 and TRBJ2-3, is KAGVTQTPRYLIKTRGQQVTLSCSPISGHRSVSWYQQTPGQGLQFLFEYFSETQRNKGNFPGRFSGRQFSNSRSEMNVSTLELGDSALYLCASSHTSGSFSDTQYFGPGTRLTVL.

The sample holds many counts of this clonotype. The chain couples TRBV13 to TRBJ2-2; 13 bases agree with TRBD2. CDR1 is PRHDT and CDR2 is FYEKMQ in the germline V gene (reference sequence). The CDR3 runs 17 residues. V was clipped by 3 bases and J by 6 bases; unmatched bases: 7. The CDR3 here is CASSFPTSGRGPGELFF. The CDR3 DNA follows: TGTGCCAGCAGCTTCCCCACTAGCGGGAGGGGTCCCGGGGAGCTGTTTTTT.

At least ten counts were recorded for this clonotype. J is TRBJ1-1 and V is TRBV25-1; 11 bases match TRBD1. V gave up 1 base and J gave up 4 bases; unmatched junction bases: 2. The CDR3 has 15 amino acids. From germline, CDR1 is MGHDK and CDR2 SYGVNS. As DNA, the CDR3 is TGTGCCAGCAGTGAATGGGGACAGGGGGGCACTGAAGCTTTCTTT. It specifies CASSEWGQGGTEAFF.

This clonotype appeared many times. V usage is TRBV19 and J usage is TRBJ1-1; no clear D gene. Germline V gives CDR1 LNHDA, CDR2 SQIVND (reference sequence). The CDR3 totals 13 residues. Trimming shortened V by 1 base and J by 1 base, and 4 bases separated the two germline ends. The CDR3 nucleotides read TGTGCCAGTAGTATAGGAGAGAACACTGAAGCTTTCTTT. Translated, it gives CASSIGENTEAFF.

This clonotype was counted many times. This chain links TRBV20-1 with TRBJ1-1; D might be TRBD1 (5 bases). CDR3 length: 12 residues. Deletions cut 5 bases from V and 2 bases from J, with 9 bases between. Germline V lookup: CDR1 DFQATT, CDR2 SNEGSKA (reference sequence). CDR3 region: CSARDGNTEAFF. The DNA for the CDR3 is TGCAGTGCTCGGGACGGTAACACTGAAGCTTTCTTT.

This clonotype occurred many times. The chain has TRBV4-3 and TRBJ1-1, with unresolved D. Between the trimmed V and J ends, which lost 1 base and 0 bases, there was a span of 9 bases. Germline V gene sequence: CDR1 LGHNA, CDR2 YSLEER. The length of the CDR3 is 15 residues. The CDR3 DNA is TGCGCCAGCAGCCAAGGAAAGACCCTGAACACTGAAGCTTTCTTT. Protein product: CASSQGKTLNTEAFF.

CDR3 sequence reads: CASSQTGQDFKNEQFF. The CDR3 coding sequence is TGCGCCAGCAGCCAAACAGGACAGGACTTTAAGAATGAGCAGTTCTTC. This sequence joins TRBV4-1 and TRBJ2-1, with TRBD1 matching over 7 bases. CDR1 and CDR2 from the germline V gene are MGHRA and YSYEKL. V trimming: 2 bases; J trimming: 7 bases; junction bases outside the gene matches: 11. The CDR3 runs 16 residues.

As to this clonotype: A clone one base away is much larger, so this may be a read error. The V and J genes are TRBV6-5 and TRBJ1-1; perhaps TRBD1 as D (5 bases). The CDR3 sequence is 13 residues long. Germline CDR1 and CDR2: MNHEY and SVGAGI. CDR3 sequence reads: CASSEGLRTGAFF. The CDR3 bases are TGTGCCAGCAGTGAGGGACTTCGGACTGGAGCTTTCTTT.

In regard to this clonotype: A much more abundant neighbour one base away suggests this may be a read error. The chain combines TRBV6-1 with TRBJ2-5, with 7 nucleotides matching TRBD1. The germline V gene encodes CDR1 MNHNS and CDR2 SASEGT. V trimming: 8 bases; J trimming: 0 bases; junction bases outside the gene matches: 3. This CDR3 region has 13 residues. CDR3 amino acids: CASGQEYQETQYF. The CDR3 region has the DNA TGTGCCAGCGGACAGGAGTACCAAGAGACCCAGTACTTC.

Ten or more counts support this clonotype. The chain employs TRBV24-1 and TRBJ2-2; D uncertain. The CDR3 has 13 amino acids. Looked up from germline, CDR1 is KGHDR and CDR2 is SFDVKD. V was trimmed by 5 bases and J by 3 bases, leaving 6 bases between them. The chain's CDR3 is CATSVGYTGELFF. CDR3 nucleotides: TGTGCCACCAGTGTGGGCTACACCGGGGAGCTGTTTTTT.

The chain recombines TRBV21-1 with TRBJ2-7; no DNA check was done on the table's D call, TRBD1. TRBV21-1 has pseudogene status. This CDR3 has 18 amino acids. CDR3 sequence reads: CASSKKWPDRILPYEQYF. The CDR3 DNA sequence: TGTGCCAGCAGCAAAAAATGGCCCGACAGGATCCTCCCCTACGAGCAGTACTTC.

With respect to this clonotype: Germline is not matched at one junction end, which may reflect a read error. DNA for the CDR3: TGTGCCAGCAGCCCCTCCCGGCAGGGATCGAACACTGGAGCTTTCTTT. Protein: CASSPSRQGSNTGAFF. The rearrangement links TRBV5-3 to TRBJ1-1, with a tentative D call TRBD1 (5 bases). TRBV5-3 counts as an open reading frame of uncertain function. The length of the CDR3 is 16 residues.

Many counts were recorded for this clonotype. The V and J genes are TRBV12-3 or TRBV12-4 and TRBJ2-1, with a possible D match to TRBD2 (6 bases). This CDR3 spans 17 amino acids. Trimming pared 6 bases from V and 5 bases from J, leaving 23 bases between. The CDR3 region has the DNA TGTGCCAGCAGCCAGGACCGTGGGACTCCCGGGCACAATGAGCAGTTCTTC. It yields the protein CASSQDRGTPGHNEQFF.

There are many counts of this clonotype. The J gene is TRBJ2-7, the V gene TRBV28; no reliable D call. Germline V CDR1 and CDR2: MDHEN, SYDVKM. There are 16 residues in the CDR3. V lost 6 bases and J lost 2, with 20 bases in between. The CDR3 DNA reads TGTGCCAGCAGGGTCCTCACGCCCCAAACCACCTACGAGCAGTACTTC. Amino acid sequence: CASRVLTPQTTYEQYF.

This chain uses TRBV7-8 with TRBJ1-3; D possibly corresponds to TRBD1 (5 bases). Per germline, CDR1 SGHVS and CDR2 FQNEAQ. The CDR3 covers 14 residues. Trimming left V 5 bases short and J 1 base short, with 9 bases between. The CDR3 protein is CASSEPGSGNTIYF. In DNA, the CDR3 is TGTGCCAGCAGCGAACCAGGGTCTGGAAACACCATATATTTT.

On this clonotype: A read error may explain this, as a much larger clone is one base away. Without the conserved terminal phenylalanine or tryptophan, this CDR3 likely stems from a read error. The chain has TRBV28 and TRBJ1-4, with D unresolved. This CDR3 has 12 amino acids. Germline V gives CDR1 MDHEN, CDR2 SYDVKM. Trimming stripped 5 bases from V and 14 bases from J, with 15 bases between. CDR3: CASSPRGSRLFL. The CDR3 nucleotides are TGTGCCAGCAGTCCGCGGGGATCCAGGCTGTTTCTT.